This TCR beta chain was identified during a study of cytomegalovirus exposure and HLA in healthy donors. Overall study context: Out of 150 million to 200 million T cells, an earlier analysis found about 120 million unique TCR beta sequences in total.

The V end lost 3 bases, the J end lost 0 bases, and 11 bases lay between the germline ends. CDR3 size: 15 residues. From germline, CDR1 is KGHSH and CDR2 LQKENI. PCR involved 60 Vbeta and 13 Jbeta primers. Per the original methods: In a later analysis, of 70 million to 85 million unique beta chains, 9 million to 11 million appeared in at least two donors. Method: immunoSEQ multiplex PCR; TCRdb's copy keeps in-frame clones and lacks some. V and J calls and clone size are as listed in that table; D and trimming were resolved from the DNA. The sample records about 170,000 clones, roughly 85% being singletons. Only one count was recorded for this clone. Its target is not known. Study-wide findings and caveats: The likely origin of a cluster of highly shared sequence variants was a sequencing artifact. Donors belonging to an Asian-associated ancestry cluster reportedly showed fewer N-insertions in productive TCRs than the roughly 670-donor mean, according to what a later analysis found.

The material sequenced was PBMCs. This chain uses TRBV18 with TRBJ1-1; D unclear. This sequence was found in a male donor in good health and CMV-seronegative. CDR3 DNA sequence: TGTGCCAGCTCACCGGTCGCAGGTATGAACACTGAAGCTTTCTTT. Its translation: CASSPVAGMNTEAFF.